This TCR beta chain was sequenced for a study of blood T cell repertoires in COVID-19. Study in general: Samples came from the United States, Italy and Spain, spanning acute and convalescent COVID-19. PBMCs, B-cell-depleted T cells, or T cells were the source of the cDNA or gDNA that made up the material.

Per germline, CDR1 MNHEY and CDR2 SMNVEV (reference sequence). V was clipped by 8 bases and J by 1 base, with 5 bases between them. CDR3 length: 11 residues. The study drew participants aged roughly 18 to 95 years from 24 US areas. Cohort placement rested on clinical history that participants reported themselves. The repertoire was sequenced with immunoSEQ multiplex PCR; TCRdb's copy has only in-frame clones and lacks some. The table shows under 500,000 clones, with roughly nine tenths occurring only once. This TCR came from a man aged 25-40 years who had recovered from COVID-19. The chain has TRBV27 and TRBJ1-1, with D unclear. The sequenced material came from PBMCs or T cells enriched from blood (not recorded which). The CDR3 coding sequence is TGTGCCAGCCATTCGAACACTGAAGCTTTCTTT. This codes for CASHSNTEAFF.